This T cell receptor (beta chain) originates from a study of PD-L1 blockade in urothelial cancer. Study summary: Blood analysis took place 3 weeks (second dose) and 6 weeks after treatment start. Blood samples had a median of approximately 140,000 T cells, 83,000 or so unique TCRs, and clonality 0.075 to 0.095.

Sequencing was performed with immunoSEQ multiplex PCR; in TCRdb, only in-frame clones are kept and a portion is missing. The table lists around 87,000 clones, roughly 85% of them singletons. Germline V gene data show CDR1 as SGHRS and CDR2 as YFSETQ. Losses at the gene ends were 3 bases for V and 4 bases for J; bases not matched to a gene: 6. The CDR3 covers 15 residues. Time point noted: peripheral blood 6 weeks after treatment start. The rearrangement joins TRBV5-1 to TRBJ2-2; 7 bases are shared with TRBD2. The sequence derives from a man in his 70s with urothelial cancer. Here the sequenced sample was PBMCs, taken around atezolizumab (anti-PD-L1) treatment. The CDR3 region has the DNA TGCGCCAGCAGCTCCCCGGGAGGAGGCACCGGGGAGCTGTTTTTT. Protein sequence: CASSSPGGGTGELFF. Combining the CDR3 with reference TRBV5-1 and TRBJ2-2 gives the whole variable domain KAGVTQTPRYLIKTRGQQVTLSCSPISGHRSVSWYQQTPGQGLQFLFEYFSETQRNKGNFPGRFSGRQFSNSRSEMNVSTLELGDSALYLCASSSPGGGTGELFFGEGSRLTVL.